Listed below are T cell receptor beta chains from one sample, sequenced in a study of Ad26.COV2.S vaccination and SARS-CoV-2 variants. TCRdb keeps only in-frame clones here, not all; method: immunoSEQ multiplex PCR. The table shows roughly 300,000 clones, with 75% to 90% occurring only once. The source was peripheral blood, collected in a trial of Ad26.COV2.S vaccine versus placebo. These TCRs come from a person aged 18-65 years who received the Ad26.COV2.S COVID-19 vaccine or a placebo. Both conserved end residues are trimmed from each CDR3. The size field is filled for only some rows; it gives once, few, many or a size class.

V gene | clone size | CDR3 protein
TRBV19 | . | ASSMGTIRDNEQF
TRBV12-3/TRBV12-4 | . | ASGQGANEQY
TRBV10-2 | . | ASSPGRGITEAF
TRBV28 | few | ASSYRQIAIY
TRBV7-2 | once | ASSLGQLAYNEQF
TRBV11-2 | . | ASSLGSGREETQY
TRBV7-9 | . | ASSPAGSSNQPQH
TRBV7-9 | . | ASSLETGSGSPLH
TRBV6-1 | . | ASSGFPSSGRATDTQY
TRBV3-1/TRBV3-2 | . | ASSFGGNTGELF